The present T cell receptor beta chain was sequenced within a study of T cell changes during pregnancy in multiple sclerosis. Losses at the gene ends were 4 bases for V and 6 bases for J; bases not matched to a gene: 10. The CDR3 runs to 15 residues. Germline values: CDR1 GTSNPN, CDR2 SVGIG (reference sequence). The repertoire was sequenced with immunoSEQ multiplex PCR; TCRdb's copy has only in-frame clones and lacks some. The sample lists about 98,000 clones, about 92% occurring once. The receptor was isolated from a female donor in good health, enrolled as a control in a pregnancy study. Sample: peripheral blood, taken after pregnancy. This chain joins TRBV30 and TRBJ2-1; 9 bases are a match to TRBD2. For the CDR3, the DNA is TGTGCCTGGACAATGCGGGGGGGCAGGATCAATGAGCAGTTCTTC. It encodes CAWTMRGGRINEQFF.